A single sample gave rise to the 2 T cell receptor beta chains below, sequenced in a study of cytomegalovirus exposure and HLA in healthy donors listed by TCRdb under 2017. Preparation of the library involved the immunoSEQ multiplex PCR assay. For the multiplex PCR, a mixture combining 60 forward primers for TCR Vbeta segments and 13 reverse primers for TCR Jbeta segments was used. Sourced from immuneACCESS, this table was stored by TCRdb with only in-frame sequences that have V and J called. A share of the clones is absent; for the studies checked, an unresolved V gene accounts for under half, and the remainder has no known explanation. This sample comprises about 89,000 clones, around nine tenths of them detected only once. The top ten hold roughly 8.3% of the sample. The sample was PBMCs. The receptor source for this set is a man in his thirties or forties in good health and CMV-seropositive.

The rearrangement uses TRBV18 and TRBJ1-1; a weak D match, TRBD1 (6 bases). Trimming pared 4 bases from V and 1 base from J, leaving 10 bases between. The CDR3 loop spans 14 amino acids. Looked up from germline, CDR1 is KGHSH and CDR2 is LQKENI. In DNA, the CDR3 is TGTGCCAGCTCACGAGGACAGCAGAACACTGAAGCTTTCTTT. Translating it yields CASSRGQQNTEAFF.

V and J are TRBV30 and TRBJ1-1, with TRBD1 identical over 7 bases. The CDR3 is 13 amino acids. The V segment lost 7 bases and the J segment 6 bases; nucleotides outside the gene matches: 11. From germline, CDR1 is GTSNPN and CDR2 SVGIG (reference sequence). The CDR3 region has the DNA TGTGCCTACCGACGACGAGGGGGCTCTGAAGCTTTCTTT. Amino acids: CAYRRRGGSEAFF.